These 32 T cell receptor beta chains were sequenced from one sample in a study of cytomegalovirus exposure and HLA in healthy donors (TCRdb year 2017). Libraries were made using the immunoSEQ multiplex PCR assay. A mixture of 60 forward primers for TCR Vbeta segments and 13 reverse primers for TCR Jbeta segments was used in the multiplex PCR. Here the immuneACCESS table is served through TCRdb, limited to in-frame sequences with V and J called. Missing clones are a known gap in these copies; in checked studies unresolved V genes cover under half, and the rest lacks a known reason. Here the sample has over 55,000 clones; about 73% occur a single time. The ten most abundant clones make up roughly 9.8% of the sample. The specimen was PBMCs. The receptors here all came from a woman between 50 and 59 years old in good health and CMV-seropositive.

The chain combines TRBV15 with TRBJ2-1, with TRBD2 matching 9 bases. V lost 6 bases, J lost 6 bases, and 9 bases stayed unmatched. Germline V gene data show CDR1 as LNHNV and CDR2 as YYDKDF (reference sequence). This CDR3 spans 15 amino acids. CDR3 loop: CATRAGGWGPNEQFF. The CDR3 DNA follows: TGTGCCACCAGAGCGGGAGGTTGGGGGCCCAATGAGCAGTTCTTC.

The J gene is TRBJ1-1, the V gene TRBV30; D is possibly TRBD1 (5 bases). CDR1 GTSNPN and CDR2 SVGIG come from the germline V gene (reference sequence). The CDR3 runs to 14 residues. Deletions cut 3 bases from V and 2 bases from J, with 13 bases between. The DNA for the CDR3 is TGTGCCTGGAGGGGATGGGGCAGCAACACTGAAGCTTTCTTT. This translates into CAWRGWGSNTEAFF.

The rearrangement links TRBV5-6 to TRBJ1-2; D possibly corresponds to TRBD1 (6 bases). The CDR3 length is 17 residues. CDR1 and CDR2 from the germline V gene are SGHDT and YYEEEE. Between the trimmed V and J ends, which lost 1 base and 1 base, there was a span of 17 bases. The DNA of the CDR3 is TGTGCCAGCAGCTTGCCCGGGGGGGGCTGGAATAACTATGGCTACACCTTC. This gives the protein CASSLPGGGWNNYGYTF.

The rearrangement joins TRBV5-1 to TRBJ2-1; D perhaps matches TRBD2 (6 bases). Trimming removed 4 bases from V and 8 bases from J, with 10 bases in between. The CDR3 covers 12 residues. Germline V gives CDR1 SGHRS, CDR2 YFSETQ. DNA of the CDR3: TGCGCCAGCAGCCCACCGGGGGATGAGCAGTTCTTC. Its translation: CASSPPGDEQFF.

The V gene is TRBV6-7, the J gene TRBJ1-2; D is undetermined. TRBV6-7 is flagged as an ORF with uncertain function. This CDR3 contains 14 residues. Trimming left V 0 bases short and J 8 bases short, with 13 bases between. The CDR3 sequence is CASSYSGGPGGYTF. The CDR3 DNA reads as TGTGCCAGCAGTTACTCAGGAGGGCCCGGGGGCTACACCTTC.

The rearrangement links TRBV5-1 to TRBJ2-1; D gene uncertain. Germline V gene sequence: CDR1 SGHRS, CDR2 YFSETQ. CDR3 length: 15 amino acids. Deletions cut 6 bases from V and 0 bases from J, with 13 bases between. The CDR3 loop reads CASNDLGGSYNEQFF. As DNA, the CDR3 is TGCGCCAGCAATGACCTCGGCGGCTCCTACAATGAGCAGTTCTTC.

This rearrangement joins TRBV6-5 to TRBJ2-1; D might be TRBD2 (5 bases). The CDR3 loop spans 13 amino acids. V gave up 0 bases and J gave up 13 bases, with 13 bases separating them. The V gene's germline CDR1 is MNHEY and CDR2 SVGAGI. CDR3 sequence: CASSYSSARVQFF. As DNA, the CDR3 is TGTGCCAGCAGTTACTCGAGTGCGAGGGTTCAGTTCTTC.

The table lists this clone with a few counts. The genes are TRBV6-6 and TRBJ2-6; TRBD1 aligns across 7 bases. V shed 6 bases and J 2 bases; nucleotides not matched to a gene: 4. The germline V gene has CDR1 MNHNY and CDR2 SVGAGI (reference sequence). This CDR3 is 15 amino acids long. The CDR3 coding sequence is TGTGCCAGCAGCCTAGGGGGCCCTGGGGCCAACGTCCTGACTTTC. Translated, it gives CASSLGGPGANVLTF.

The gene calls are TRBV9 and TRBJ2-2, with D hard to call. V dropped 0 bases and J dropped 4 bases, with 7 bases sitting between them. This CDR3 is 14 amino acids long. Germline values: CDR1 SGDLS, CDR2 YYNGEE. In nucleotides, the CDR3 is TGTGCCAGCAGCGTAGGGTGGGCCACCGGGGAGCTGTTTTTT. Encoded protein: CASSVGWATGELFF.

This clone was seen more than once but under ten times. The chain carries TRBV6-5 and TRBJ1-1, with TRBD1 matching over 8 bases. The V gene's germline CDR1 is MNHEY and CDR2 SVGAGI. The CDR3 runs to 14 residues. The ends lost 6 bases at V and 2 bases at J; junction bases unmatched: 5. The CDR3 coding sequence is TGTGCCAGCAGGGGCCCAGGGGGCAACACTGAAGCTTTCTTT. The encoded protein is CASRGPGGNTEAFF.

Concerning this clone: The junction and the germline gene differ at one end; a read error may be behind it. DNA of the CDR3: TGTGCCAGTAGTCCGAATGGGCCCTCCTCCCACAATGAGCAGTTCTTC. Translation gives CASSPNGPSSHNEQFF. The chain links TRBV19 to TRBJ2-1; D unresolved. The CDR3 contains 16 residues. CDR1 LNHDA and CDR2 SQIVND come from the germline V gene (reference sequence).

V is TRBV7-3 and J is TRBJ1-5; the D is unclear. This CDR3 spans 19 amino acids. V was pared by 2 bases and J by 2 bases, with 22 bases between. CDR1 is SGHTA, CDR2 FQGTGA, per germline. The CDR3 loop is CASSLGRPFILNGNQPQHF. CDR3 bases: TGTGCCAGCAGCTTAGGGCGCCCATTCATCCTAAATGGCAATCAGCCCCAGCATTTT.

The chain couples TRBV5-1 to TRBJ1-1, with TRBD1 matching 9 bases. V gave up 3 bases and J gave up 0 bases; unmatched junction bases: 6. CDR1 and CDR2 from the germline V gene are SGHRS and YFSETQ. This CDR3 is 16 amino acids long. The CDR3 loop is CASSSGRDRVNTEAFF. CDR3 nucleotides: TGCGCCAGCAGCTCCGGCCGGGACAGGGTGAACACTGAAGCTTTCTTT.

This clone has more than one count but fewer than ten. The genes are TRBV27 and TRBJ1-4, with TRBD1 matching over 12 bases. Per the germline V gene, CDR1 is MNHEY and CDR2 is SMNVEV (reference sequence). This CDR3 is built from 15 residues. Trimming removed 7 bases from V and 8 bases from J; junction bases left unmatched: 8. The CDR3 reads CASTHQGQGAEKLFF. CDR3 in DNA: TGTGCCAGCACTCACCAGGGACAGGGGGCCGAAAAACTGTTTTTT.

The V call is TRBV5-1, the J call TRBJ1-1; 11 bases map to TRBD1. Trimming took 3 bases from V and 0 from J; bases not matched to a gene: 4. Germline CDR1 is SGHRS and CDR2 is YFSETQ. The CDR3 loop spans 16 amino acids. CDR3 region: CASSWGQGGMNTEAFF. In DNA, the CDR3 is TGCGCCAGCAGCTGGGGACAGGGGGGGATGAACACTGAAGCTTTCTTT. Variable domain in full (rest from reference TRBV5-1 and TRBJ1-1): KAGVTQTPRYLIKTRGQQVTLSCSPISGHRSVSWYQQTPGQGLQFLFEYFSETQRNKGNFPGRFSGRQFSNSRSEMNVSTLELGDSALYLCASSWGQGGMNTEAFFGQGTRLTVV.

This chain joins TRBV5-1 and TRBJ1-1; D perhaps matches TRBD1 (5 bases). Trimming cost V 1 base and J 8 bases, with 9 bases left between them. CDR3 length: 12 amino acids. CDR1 and CDR2 (germline): SGHRS, YFSETQ. Written as DNA, the CDR3 is TGCGCCAGCAGCTTGTCAGGGCGAGAAGCTTTCTTT. The encoded protein is CASSLSGREAFF.

The chain links TRBV4-1 to TRBJ1-2, with D possibly matching TRBD1 (5 bases). Per germline, CDR1 MGHRA and CDR2 YSYEKL. V lost 0 bases and J lost 5, with 10 bases in between. This CDR3 contains 14 residues. DNA of the CDR3: TGCGCCAGCAGCCAAGACAGGGCCTCTTATGGCTACACCTTC. It encodes CASSQDRASYGYTF.

This clone came up a few times. The CDR3 region is CATVAGGLSYNEQFF. The CDR3 DNA reads TGTGCCACCGTAGCGGGAGGGCTCTCCTACAATGAGCAGTTCTTC. This chain joins TRBV10-3 and TRBJ2-1, with 11 nucleotides matching TRBD2. V lost 10 bases, J lost 0 bases, and 5 bases stayed unmatched. Germline assignment: CDR1 ENHRY and CDR2 SYGVKD. There are 15 residues in the CDR3.

As concerns this clone: This may stem from a read error, because a much larger clone lies one nucleotide away. This sequence joins TRBV5-8 and TRBJ1-1; 11 nucleotides match TRBD1. Germline-derived CDR1 and CDR2 are SGHTS and YDEGEE. This CDR3 has 14 amino acids. The V gene end was trimmed by 4 bases and the J gene end by 3 bases; junction bases not matched to a gene: 2. The CDR3 is CASSRDRGYTEAFF. The CDR3, as DNA: TGTGCCAGCAGCCGGGACAGGGGGTACACTGAAGCTTTCTTT.

This chain links TRBV29-1 with TRBJ1-2, with D possibly matching TRBD1 (6 bases). The CDR3 length is 13 residues. Per the germline V gene, CDR1 is SQVTM and CDR2 is ANQGSEA. The V and J ends lost 4 bases and 4 bases respectively, with 13 bases between them. The CDR3 spells CSVVVGAGYGYTF. Here the CDR3 DNA reads TGCAGCGTTGTAGTGGGGGCTGGCTATGGCTACACCTTC.

There are a few counts of this clone. One end of the junction fails to match germline, which may point to a read error. V is TRBV7-2 and J is TRBJ2-3; 10 bases are shared with TRBD2. Germline CDR1 is SGHTA and CDR2 is FQGNSA. This CDR3 is 15 amino acids long. The CDR3 protein is CASSLGTSVTDTQYF. The DNA of the CDR3 is TGTGCCAGCAGTTTAGGGACTAGCGTCACAGATACGCAGTATTTT.

This clone was observed a handful of times. The chain links TRBV5-6 to TRBJ1-6; D gene unclear. From germline, CDR1 is SGHDT and CDR2 YYEEEE. With 4 bases removed from V and 9 bases from J, the gap between germline ends came to 14 bases. CDR3 length: 14 residues. The CDR3 DNA reads TGTGCCAGCAGCCTGGCGGGATTGAGTTCACCCCTCCACTTT. Translated, it gives CASSLAGLSSPLHF.

The genes are TRBV12-2 and TRBJ2-1; the table's TRBD2 call for D was not verified on the DNA. TRBV12-2 is a pseudogene. The CDR3 has 18 amino acids. The CDR3 region has the DNA TGTGCAAGTCGCTTAGCGCTGCGCTTTCGCGGGAGGGCCGATGAGCAGTTCTTC. Translating gives CASRLALRFRGRADEQFF.

The chain carries TRBV2 and TRBJ2-1; perhaps TRBD2 as D (6 bases). The V end was cut by 6 bases, the J end by 0 bases, with 18 bases between. Germline V gene sequence: CDR1 SNHLY, CDR2 FYNNEI. This CDR3 spans 17 amino acids. The chain's CDR3 is CASSRRGLSSSYNEQFF. The DNA for the CDR3 is TGTGCCAGCAGCCGGCGGGGACTCTCGAGCTCCTACAATGAGCAGTTCTTC.

The chain has TRBV5-1 and TRBJ1-1; TRBD1 is a possible D gene (6 bases). Deletions cut 2 bases from V and 4 bases from J, with 9 bases between. Germline V gene data show CDR1 as SGHRS and CDR2 as YFSETQ. The CDR3 loop spans 13 amino acids. The CDR3 is CASSLTGFTEAFF. Here the CDR3 DNA reads TGCGCCAGCAGCTTAACAGGGTTCACTGAAGCTTTCTTT.

This clone was detected only once. The V and J genes are TRBV11-3 and TRBJ2-1, with TRBD2 as a possible D gene (6 bases). CDR1 SGHNT and CDR2 YENEEA come from the germline V gene. Trimming stripped 5 bases from V and 3 bases from J, with 14 bases between. This CDR3 has 15 residues. Written as DNA, the CDR3 is TGTGCCAGCAGCCCTAAGTCGGGGGACTACAATGAGCAGTTCTTC. The encoded protein is CASSPKSGDYNEQFF.

This clone was observed a single time. The sample holds other DNA sequences that translate to the same CDR3. V gene TRBV2 combines with J gene TRBJ2-7, with D tentatively TRBD1 (6 bases). CDR3 length: 15 amino acids. The germline V gene has CDR1 SNHLY and CDR2 FYNNEI. The V and J ends lost 6 bases and 0 bases respectively, with 15 bases between them. CDR3 sequence reads: CASRQQGPNSYEQYF. In DNA, the CDR3 is TGTGCCAGCAGGCAACAGGGCCCAAACTCCTACGAGCAGTACTTC.

This clone has only one observation. J is TRBJ1-2 and V is TRBV5-4; 8 bases match TRBD1. The junction had 12 bases not matched to a gene; V was cut back by 4 bases and J by 7 bases. The CDR3 loop spans 15 amino acids. CDR1 is SGHNT, CDR2 YYREEE, per germline (reference sequence). The CDR3: CASSPPDRGHSGYTF. CDR3 nucleotide sequence: TGTGCCAGCAGCCCCCCAGACAGGGGACATAGTGGCTACACCTTC.

This chain uses TRBV9 with TRBJ2-3, with TRBD2 identical over 12 bases. The CDR3 loop spans 16 amino acids. Germline V gives CDR1 SGDLS, CDR2 YYNGEE. After removal of 4 bases from V and 4 bases from J, the junction contained 7 bases not matched to a gene. The CDR3 DNA sequence: TGTGCCAGCAGCCCCTCCCGACTAGCGGGAGCAGATACGCAGTATTTT. Its translation: CASSPSRLAGADTQYF.

This clone was counted a few times. The V call is TRBV5-8, the J call TRBJ1-1; TRBD1 might be the D (5 bases). The germline V and J ends were trimmed by 4 bases and 7 bases, with 17 bases remaining between them. The CDR3 consists of 14 residues. Germline loops: CDR1 SGHTS, CDR2 YDEGEE. The CDR3 DNA is TGTGCCAGCAGCCCGACAGTTGTTTTGTTTGAAGCTTTCTTT. Protein product: CASSPTVVLFEAFF.

This clone appeared many times. This rearrangement joins TRBV6-6 to TRBJ1-4; a weak D match, TRBD1 (5 bases). The CDR3 is made up of 13 amino acids. Germline V CDR1 and CDR2: MNHNY, SVGAGI (reference sequence). The V end lost 8 bases, the J end lost 7 bases, and 14 bases lay between the germline ends. DNA for the CDR3: TGTGCCAGCCGGGCCTCTCAGGGTGAAAAACTGTTTTTT. The encoded protein is CASRASQGEKLFF.

The chain has TRBV28 and TRBJ1-3; D uncertain. V lost 8 bases and J lost 3, with 17 bases in between. CDR3 size: 15 residues. Germline-derived CDR1 and CDR2 are MDHEN and SYDVKM. For the CDR3, the DNA is TGTGCCAGCGGGGTAAGAGGAGGCGGTGGAAACACCATATATTTT. It encodes CASGVRGGGGNTIYF.